These T cell receptor beta chains were read from a single sample in a study of blood T cells in healthy people across ages. In TCRdb, the 5' RACE reads were re-called with MiXCR into one record per CDR3 protein. The data hold some 1.5 million distinct CDR3 sequences, with over 25% observed a single time. Sequenced material: blood. The receptors shown here come from a woman aged 25 to 45 in good health. Both conserved end residues are part of each CDR3. A D gene is named only where the DNA matches it firmly. Expanded clones get a size class; other rows say once, few or many, or leave the size out.

many	TRBD1	TRBV12-3/TRBV12-4	TRBJ1-2	14	CASSPGQGAGGYTF	TGTGCCAGCAGTCCGGGACAGGGGGCTGGGGGCTACACCTTC
few	.	TRBV28	TRBJ2-1	14	CASSRSNHLGEQFF	TGTGCCAGCAGCCGCTCAAACCACTTGGGTGAGCAGTTCTTC
.	.	TRBV6-2/TRBV6-3	TRBJ2-7	15	CASSYLAGAVYEQYF	TGTGCCAGCAGTTACCTGGCAGGGGCCGTCTACGAGCAGTACTTC
once	.	TRBV5-1	TRBJ2-1	11	CASSLVNEQVF	TGCGCCAGCAGCTTGGTCAATGAGCAGGTCTTC
few	.	TRBV20-1	TRBJ2-7	14	CSAKGDYLTYEQYF	TGCAGTGCTAAGGGGGACTACCTTACCTACGAGCAGTACTTC
.	.	TRBV5-6	TRBJ2-7	15	CASRITGANNYEQYF	TGTGCCAGCAGGATAACGGGGGCTAACAACTACGAGCAGTACTTC
.	.	TRBV7-2	TRBJ2-1	19	CASSLALSLSREKRNEQFF	TGTGCCAGCAGCTTAGCGCTCTCCCTCTCTCGGGAGAAGAGGAATGAGCAGTTCTTC
few	.	TRBV5-1	TRBJ1-1	15	CASSPEGGMNTEAFF	TGCGCCAGCAGTCCGGAAGGGGGGATGAACACTGAAGCTTTCTTT
.	.	TRBV19	TRBJ2-6	19	CASSPLGAGVGSGANVLTF	TGTGCCAGTAGTCCCCTAGGGGCAGGGGTGGGTTCTGGGGCCAACGTCCTGACTTTC
.	TRBD1	TRBV29-1	TRBJ2-7	15	CSAKSGTGGMYEQYF	TGCAGCGCCAAATCCGGGACAGGGGGCATGTACGAGCAGTACTTC
.	TRBD1	TRBV28	TRBJ1-5	15	CASSNTQGGNQPQHF	TGTGCCAGCAGCAACACACAGGGGGGCAATCAGCCCCAGCATTTT
many	.	TRBV27	TRBJ2-7	15	CASSSMDVKSYEQYF	TGTGCCAGCAGTTCCATGGACGTGAAGTCCTACGAGCAGTACTTC
many	.	TRBV7-2	TRBJ2-7	13	CASSPGVTYEQYF	TGTGCCAGCAGCCCAGGGGTAACCTACGAGCAGTACTTC
.	TRBD1	TRBV29-1	TRBJ1-2	12	CSVPGQGFGYTF	TGCAGCGTCCCGGGACAGGGGTTTGGCTACACCTTC
.	TRBD1	TRBV7-9	TRBJ2-7	15	CASSSPGQGTHEQYF	TGTGCCAGCAGCTCTCCGGGACAGGGGACCCACGAGCAGTACTTC
.	TRBD2	TRBV30	TRBJ2-2	20	CAWSVPMRASGRRFTGELFF	TGTGCCTGGAGTGTACCGATGAGGGCGAGCGGGAGGAGGTTCACCGGGGAGCTGTTTTTT
.	TRBD1	TRBV29-1	TRBJ1-3	14	CSVGTGGFGNTIYF	TGCAGCGTTGGGACAGGGGGCTTTGGAAACACCATATATTTT
many	.	TRBV6-5	TRBJ2-5	13	CASSYRPRETQYF	TGTGCCAGCAGTTACAGGCCAAGGGAGACCCAGTACTTC
.	TRBD2	TRBV3-1	TRBJ2-7	14	CASSQTSGRAEQYF	TGTGCCAGCAGCCAAACTAGCGGGAGGGCCGAGCAGTACTTC
.	.	TRBV3-1	TRBJ2-1	20	CASSHSVGTDPLPGYNEQFF	TGTGCCAGCAGCCATTCGGTCGGGACCGACCCCCTTCCGGGCTACAATGAGCAGTTCTTT
.	.	TRBV20-1	TRBJ2-1	14	CNALAGSSYNEQFF	TGCAACGCTCTGGCGGGAAGCTCCTACAATGAGCAGTTCTTC
few	.	TRBV16	TRBJ2-7	13	CASSQSGTGEQYF	TGTGCCAGCAGCCAATCGGGGACGGGCGAGCAGTACTTC
few	.	TRBV28	TRBJ1-3	12	CASRPQGNTIYF	TGTGCCAGCAGACCTCAGGGAAACACCATATATTTT
few	.	TRBV12-3/TRBV12-4	TRBJ2-5	11	CANSSEETQYF	TGTGCCAACAGTTCGGAAGAGACCCAGTACTTC
few	TRBD2	TRBV5-1	TRBJ2-5	17	CASSSQTSGRPRETQYF	TGCGCCAGCAGCTCCCAGACTAGCGGGAGACCCCGGGAGACCCAGTACTTC